Shown below are 31 T cell receptor beta chains from a single sample sequenced in a study of cytomegalovirus exposure and HLA in healthy donors. PCR amplification relied on 60 Vbeta primers (plus 13 Jbeta primers). Profiling relied on immunoSEQ multiplex PCR, and the TCRdb table lists in-frame clones only, not all of them. The sample lists about 140,000 clones, 72% occurring once. Source material: PBMCs. These receptors all stem from a middle-aged man in good health and CMV-seropositive.

This clone showed up just a few times. The rearrangement links TRBV5-6 to TRBJ1-5; 10 bases align to TRBD1. Germline V gives CDR1 SGHDT, CDR2 YYEEEE. Losses at the gene ends were 5 bases for V and 3 bases for J; bases not matched to a gene: 5. CDR3 length equals 15 residues. CDR3 in amino acids: CASSRDRGSNQPQHF. CDR3 nucleotide sequence: TGTGCCAGCAGTCGGGACAGGGGTTCCAATCAGCCCCAGCATTTT.

V is TRBV28 and J is TRBJ2-4; 11 nucleotides match TRBD2. The CDR3 length is 20 residues. Germline trimming cut 3 bases from V and 0 bases from J; bases unmatched to any gene: 13. The germline gives CDR1 MDHEN, CDR2 SYDVKM. CDR3 coding DNA: TGTGCCAGCAGTTTCGATCCGGGACTAGCGGATCCTCTAGCCAAAAACATTCAGTACTTC. Translating it yields CASSFDPGLADPLAKNIQYF.

A note on this clone: The sample carries other DNA sequences with the same CDR3. The chain joins TRBV13 to TRBJ2-7; 14 positions match TRBD2. V shed 5 bases, J shed 7 bases, and the junction held 10 bases outside the gene matches. The CDR3 length is 16 residues. Germline V lookup: CDR1 PRHDT, CDR2 FYEKMQ (reference sequence). In DNA form, the CDR3 reads TGTGCCAGCAGCACAGGGACTAGCGGGAGTCGAGGGGAGCAGTACTTC. Protein: CASSTGTSGSRGEQYF. The full variable domain, with the rest looked up from reference TRBV13 and TRBJ2-7, is AAGVIQSPRHLIKEKRETATLKCYPIPRHDTVYWYQQGPGQDPQFLISFYEKMQSDKGSIPDRFSAQQFSDYHSELNMSSLELGDSALYFCASSTGTSGSRGEQYFGPGTRLTVT.

The genes are TRBV6-1 and TRBJ1-4, with D possibly TRBD1 on 5 matching bases. Trimming removed 8 bases from V and 0 bases from J, with 13 bases in between. Germline V CDR1 and CDR2: MNHNS, SASEGT. The CDR3 covers 15 residues. The CDR3 bases are TGTGCCAGCGGCCGGGGGGGGGCAACTAATGAAAAACTGTTTTTT. It encodes CASGRGGATNEKLFF.

The J gene is TRBJ2-1, the V gene TRBV27; 12 bases agree with TRBD2. Germline lookup yields CDR1 MNHEY and CDR2 SMNVEV (reference sequence). With V trimmed by 4 bases and J by 7 bases, 8 bases remained unmatched. The CDR3 consists of 16 residues. This CDR3 reads CASSSGRLAGGNEQFF. The CDR3 DNA sequence: TGTGCCAGCAGTTCCGGCCGGCTAGCGGGAGGGAATGAGCAGTTCTTC.

This clone occurred a few times. The chain employs TRBV13 and TRBJ1-1; no reliable D call. CDR3 length: 15 amino acids. Germline CDR1 is PRHDT and CDR2 is FYEKMQ (reference sequence). V lost 0 bases and J lost 0, with 8 bases in between. CDR3 sequence: CASSLGRNMNTEAFF. CDR3 in DNA: TGTGCCAGCAGCTTAGGGAGGAACATGAACACTGAAGCTTTCTTT.

The V and J genes are TRBV4-3 and TRBJ1-1, with TRBD1 matching over 7 bases. The V gene end was trimmed by 4 bases and the J gene end by 0 bases; junction bases not matched to a gene: 8. Looked up from germline, CDR1 is LGHNA and CDR2 is YSLEER. This CDR3 is built from 16 residues. The CDR3 sequence: CASSRWDSRMNTEAFF. The CDR3 DNA reads as TGCGCCAGCAGCCGATGGGACAGCCGGATGAACACTGAAGCTTTCTTT.

The chain links TRBV14 to TRBJ2-5; 12 positions match TRBD1. The ends lost 4 bases at V and 6 bases at J; junction bases unmatched: 9. The germline V gene encodes CDR1 SGHDN and CDR2 FVKESK. The CDR3 is made up of 16 amino acids. In DNA form, the CDR3 reads TGTGCCAGCAGCCCGCCCGGGACAGGGGGCTGGCAGACCCAGTACTTC. It specifies CASSPPGTGGWQTQYF.

The chain combines TRBV5-1 with TRBJ2-7, with TRBD2 matching over 7 bases. CDR1 is SGHRS and CDR2 is YFSETQ in the germline V gene. This CDR3 is built from 16 residues. V lost 4 bases and J lost 4; bases outside the gene matches: 14. For the CDR3, the DNA is TGCGCCAGCAGCCCGTATGCGGCGGGAGATGTGTACGAGCAGTACTTC. This translates into CASSPYAAGDVYEQYF.

V gene TRBV19 combines with J gene TRBJ2-7, with a weak D call TRBD2 (5 bases). Trimming stripped 5 bases from V and 6 bases from J, with 17 bases between. The length of the CDR3 is 14 residues. Germline assignment: CDR1 LNHDA and CDR2 SQIVND (reference sequence). CDR3 amino acids: CASSREPTVPEQYF. CDR3 DNA sequence: TGTGCCAGTAGTCGGGAACCGACCGTACCCGAGCAGTACTTC.

The rearrangement uses TRBV7-2 and TRBJ2-5; perhaps TRBD1 as D (6 bases). CDR3 length: 15 amino acids. In germline, CDR1 is SGHTA, CDR2 FQGNSA. V gave up 2 bases and J gave up 5 bases, with 15 bases separating them. The CDR3 DNA follows: TGTGCCAGCAGCTTACAGGGGACAATTGGGGAGACCCAGTACTTC. Protein product: CASSLQGTIGETQYF.

This clone was seen a handful of times. CDR3 sequence: CASSLAALAGGFREQFF. DNA of the CDR3: TGTGCCAGCAGCTTAGCAGCCTTAGCGGGAGGGTTTCGAGAGCAGTTCTTC. The genes are TRBV11-3 and TRBJ2-1; 11 bases agree with TRBD2. Germline assignment: CDR1 SGHNT and CDR2 YENEEA. V was clipped by 1 base and J by 10 bases; unmatched bases: 12. This CDR3 has 17 amino acids.

This sequence joins TRBV5-8 and TRBJ1-5; no firm D call. CDR3 length equals 20 residues. Germline-derived CDR1 and CDR2 are SGHTS and YDEGEE. The germline V and J ends were trimmed by 2 bases and 1 base, with 25 bases remaining between them. CDR3 sequence (DNA): TGTGCCAGCAGCTTCTCACGGGAGGAATACGGAGGTGGGAGCAATCAGCCCCAGCATTTT. This translates into CASSFSREEYGGGSNQPQHF.

CDR3 in DNA: TGCGCCAGCAGCAAGACAGGGGACTATGGCTACACCTTC. Amino acids: CASSKTGDYGYTF. The V and J genes are TRBV4-3 and TRBJ1-2, with 8 bases that match TRBD1. Unmatched junction bases numbered 2, after V lost 5 bases and J lost 3 bases. This CDR3 has 13 residues. Germline V gene lookup returns CDR1 LGHNA and CDR2 YSLEER.

This chain links TRBV4-1 with TRBJ2-3; 7 positions agree with TRBD2. Unmatched junction bases numbered 8, after V lost 0 bases and J lost 2 bases. Germline-derived CDR1 and CDR2 are MGHRA and YSYEKL. The CDR3 is 17 amino acids. The CDR3 bases are TGCGCCAGCAGCCAAGATGACGCGGGGGTGGCCACAGATACGCAGTATTTT. It yields the protein CASSQDDAGVATDTQYF.

The rearrangement joins TRBV20-1 to TRBJ2-3; 10 positions match TRBD1. Germline CDR1 and CDR2: DFQATT and SNEGSKA (reference sequence). With V trimmed by 4 bases and J by 14 bases, 6 bases remained unmatched. The CDR3 totals 11 residues. CDR3 in amino acids: CSANRDRGLYF. CDR3 DNA sequence: TGCAGTGCTAACCGGGACAGGGGTTTGTATTTT.

This clone was detected a few times. The chain couples TRBV7-2 to TRBJ2-5; a weak D match, TRBD2 (6 bases). The germline V gene encodes CDR1 SGHTA and CDR2 FQGNSA. V was cut by 5 bases and J by 5 bases, with 15 bases left in between. The CDR3 length is 14 residues. The CDR3 nucleotides read TGTGCCAGCAGCAAGGCGGGAAATTCGGAGACCCAGTACTTC. Protein product: CASSKAGNSETQYF.

The V call is TRBV19, the J call TRBJ1-4; 7 bases align to TRBD1. CDR1 and CDR2 (germline): LNHDA, SQIVND (reference sequence). The length of the CDR3 is 15 residues. After removal of 5 bases from V and 5 bases from J, the junction contained 8 bases not matched to a gene. Here the CDR3 reads CASSASTGPNEKLFF. The CDR3 DNA follows: TGTGCCAGTAGTGCATCGACAGGGCCAAATGAAAAACTGTTTTTT.

This sequence joins TRBV9 and TRBJ2-1; D remains ambiguous. V was pared by 1 base and J by 8 bases, with 13 bases between. CDR1 is SGDLS and CDR2 is YYNGEE in the germline V gene. The CDR3 has 14 amino acids. CDR3 residues: CASSVTDFGYEQFF. DNA for the CDR3: TGTGCCAGCAGCGTAACGGATTTCGGGTATGAGCAGTTCTTC.

This clone was observed a single time. J is TRBJ2-1 and V is TRBV7-2, with 12 bases identical to TRBD2. V trimming: 5 bases; J trimming: 8 bases; junction bases outside the gene matches: 7. From germline, CDR1 is SGHTA and CDR2 FQGNSA. There are 15 residues in the CDR3. Here the CDR3 DNA reads TGTGCCAGCAGCCCTCTAGCGGGGGGGCGACATGAGCAGTTCTTC. Translation gives CASSPLAGGRHEQFF. The full variable domain, rest sourced from reference TRBV7-2 and TRBJ2-1, is GAGVSQSPSNKVTEKGKDVELRCDPISGHTALYWYRQSLGQGLEFLIYFQGNSAPDKSGLPSDRFSAERTGGSVSTLTIQRTQQEDSAVYLCASSPLAGGRHEQFFGPGTRLTVL.

This clone was counted once. V usage is TRBV6-1 and J usage is TRBJ2-1; 11 positions agree with TRBD1. CDR1 MNHNS and CDR2 SASEGT come from the germline V gene. The CDR3 is 15 residues long. The V segment lost 6 bases and the J segment 7 bases; nucleotides outside the gene matches: 8. The CDR3 DNA is TGTGCCAGCAGATCCGGGACAGGGGGTAATAATGAGCAGTTCTTC. Protein product: CASRSGTGGNNEQFF.

This clone was picked up one time. The V gene is TRBV9, the J gene TRBJ1-2; TRBD1 is a possible D gene (6 bases). The CDR3 runs 14 residues. Trimming cost V 4 bases and J 3 bases, with 13 bases left between them. CDR1 SGDLS and CDR2 YYNGEE come from the germline V gene. The CDR3 DNA is TGTGCCAGCAGCCCCTGGGACACGGACTATGGCTACACCTTC. Translated: CASSPWDTDYGYTF.

The chain carries TRBV5-1 and TRBJ2-3; a weak D match, TRBD2 (6 bases). Looked up from germline, CDR1 is SGHRS and CDR2 is YFSETQ. Trimming pared 0 bases from V and 4 bases from J, leaving 18 bases between. This CDR3 has 17 residues. The DNA of the CDR3 is TGCGCCAGCAGCTTGGCCGTCGTGGGGGGTTTCCCAGATACGCAGTATTTT. Protein sequence: CASSLAVVGGFPDTQYF.

The V and J genes are TRBV5-6 and TRBJ2-2; D perhaps matches TRBD2 (6 bases). The CDR3 runs to 14 residues. Trimming pared 4 bases from V and 1 base from J, leaving 8 bases between. The germline V gene has CDR1 SGHDT and CDR2 YYEEEE. The CDR3 reads CASSRGGNTGELFF. In DNA form, the CDR3 reads TGTGCCAGCAGCCGGGGAGGGAACACCGGGGAGCTGTTTTTT.

The chain carries TRBV5-5 and TRBJ2-7, with 8 bases lining up with TRBD1. The CDR3 contains 15 residues. J lost 3 bases, V lost 7 bases, and 12 bases had no gene match. Germline values: CDR1 SGHKS, CDR2 YYEKEE (reference sequence). The CDR3 region is CASCLSGTGNYEQYF. In nucleotides, the CDR3 is TGTGCCAGCTGTTTATCCGGGACAGGAAACTACGAGCAGTACTTC. Complete variable domain (other parts from reference TRBV5-5 and TRBJ2-7): DAGVTQSPTHLIKTRGQQVTLRCSPISGHKSVSWYQQVLGQGPQFIFQYYEKEERGRGNFPDRFSARQFPNYSSELNVNALLLGDSALYLCASCLSGTGNYEQYFGPGTRLTVT.

V gene TRBV19 combines with J gene TRBJ1-2, with 8 bases lining up with TRBD1. Germline V gives CDR1 LNHDA, CDR2 SQIVND (reference sequence). The CDR3 runs 15 residues. V lost 5 bases, J lost 4 bases, and 9 bases stayed unmatched. The CDR3 coding sequence is TGTGCCAGTAGTCTAAGGGACAGGCCTATCTATGGCTACACCTTC. This gives the protein CASSLRDRPIYGYTF. Full variable domain (outside the CDR3, taken from reference TRBV19 and TRBJ1-2): DGGITQSPKYLFRKEGQNVTLSCEQNLNHDAMYWYRQDPGQGLRLIYYSQIVNDFQKGDIAEGYSVSREKKESFPLTVTSAQKNPTAFYLCASSLRDRPIYGYTFGSGTRLTVV.

The chain joins TRBV14 to TRBJ1-1; D is uncertain. The CDR3 runs 12 residues. V dropped 3 bases and J dropped 7 bases, with 9 bases sitting between them. From germline, CDR1 is SGHDN and CDR2 FVKESK. Written as DNA, the CDR3 is TGTGCCAGCAGCCACGGACTTCTTGAAGCTTTCTTT. Its protein product is CASSHGLLEAFF.

The chain couples TRBV2 to TRBJ1-2, with a possible D match to TRBD1 (5 bases). This CDR3 comprises 16 residues. Looked up from germline, CDR1 is SNHLY and CDR2 is FYNNEI. With 1 base removed from V and 0 bases from J, the gap between germline ends came to 12 bases. CDR3 DNA: TGTGCCAGCAGTGAAGTCAGGGTGGCTACTAACTATGGCTACACCTTC. It yields the protein CASSEVRVATNYGYTF.

The CDR3 loop is CASSTGTGMGEQYF. The CDR3 bases are TGTGCCAGCAGTACGGGGACAGGGATGGGCGAGCAGTACTTC. J is TRBJ2-7 and V is TRBV27; 9 bases are shared with TRBD1. This CDR3 has 14 amino acids. The trim removed 5 bases at V and 6 bases at J, leaving 8 bases unmatched. Germline CDR1 reads MNHEY; CDR2 reads SMNVEV (reference sequence).

The rearrangement links TRBV19 to TRBJ1-1; possible D gene TRBD1, 5 bases. The ends were cut back, 3 bases at V and 5 bases at J, with 16 bases in the middle. The V gene's germline CDR1 is LNHDA and CDR2 SQIVND (reference sequence). The CDR3 covers 15 residues. Here the CDR3 reads CASSMRDSGRTEAFF. CDR3 nucleotide sequence: TGTGCCAGTAGTATGAGGGACTCTGGTCGGACTGAAGCTTTCTTT.

The J gene is TRBJ2-4, the V gene TRBV4-2; 11 positions agree with TRBD2. From germline, CDR1 is LGHNA and CDR2 YNFKEQ. The J segment lost 9 bases and the V segment lost 5 bases, leaving 9 bases of the junction unmatched. This CDR3 contains 15 residues. The CDR3 sequence: CASSSTGLAGGIQYF. In DNA form, the CDR3 reads TGTGCCAGCAGCTCAACCGGGCTAGCGGGAGGCATTCAGTACTTC.